Listed below are T cell receptor beta chains from one sample, sequenced in a study of T cells after somatic rescue of genetic block. TCRdb's table, derived via immunoSEQ multiplex PCR, lists solely in-frame clones and lacks some. The sample yields 55,000 or so clones, 95% to 96% seen once. Sequencing input: peripheral blood mononuclear cells (PBMCs). The receptors come from a child younger than two. The CDR3 runs from the conserved cysteine through the conserved F or W. A D gene is named only where the DNA matches it firmly. Only some rows state a clone size, as once, few, many or a class for expanded clones.

CDR3aa | CDR3nt | abundance | j_gene | d_gene | len | v_gene
CAISDRDTQETQYF | TGTGCCATCAGTGACCGGGACACCCAAGAGACCCAGTACTTC | . | TRBJ2-5 | . | 14 | TRBV10-3
CAWTLNTGELFF | TGTGCCTGGACCCTGAACACCGGGGAGCTGTTTTTT | . | TRBJ2-2 | . | 12 | TRBV30
CASSQSPGFDYGYTF | TGCGCCAGCAGTCAATCGCCCGGGTTTGACTATGGCTACACCTTC | . | TRBJ1-2 | . | 15 | TRBV23-1
CASSRGTATDTQYF | TGTGCCAGCAGCCGCGGGACCGCTACAGATACGCAGTATTTT | . | TRBJ2-3 | . | 14 | TRBV5-4
CASSHPVNLNEKLFF | TGCGCCAGCAGCCACCCCGTAAATCTTAATGAAAAACTGTTTTTT | . | TRBJ1-4 | . | 15 | TRBV4-1
CASSVQGEPQHF | TGTGCCAGCAGTGTTCAGGGGGAGCCCCAGCATTTT | once | TRBJ1-5 | TRBD1 | 12 | TRBV7-2
CATSRDRGAGGELFF | TGTGCCACCAGCAGAGATAGGGGGGCAGGCGGGGAGCTGTTTTTT | . | TRBJ2-2 | . | 15 | TRBV15
CASSARWDRGGSGYTF | TGTGCCAGCAGTGCCAGATGGGACCGGGGAGGAAGTGGCTACACCTTC | . | TRBJ1-2 | . | 16 | TRBV6-1
CASSLLAFQETQYF | TGTGCCAGCAGCTTACTAGCGTTCCAAGAGACCCAGTACTTC | . | TRBJ2-5 | . | 14 | TRBV7-2
CASSYRLAVQETQYF | TGTGCCAGCAGTTACAGGCTAGCTGTCCAAGAGACCCAGTACTTC | . | TRBJ2-5 | . | 15 | TRBV6-5
CATPGRAKTF | TGTGCCACCCCGGGACGGGCGAAAACCTTC | . | TRBJ1-2 | . | 10 | TRBV15
CASSLVIEATGENEQFF | TGTGCCAGCAGCTTAGTTATTGAAGCGACAGGGGAGAATGAGCAGTTCTTC | . | TRBJ2-1 | TRBD1 | 17 | TRBV11-1
CASSLGGQGGEKLFF | TGTGCCAGCAGCTTAGGTGGACAGGGAGGAGAAAAACTGTTTTTT | . | TRBJ1-4 | TRBD1 | 15 | TRBV7-6
CASSPILLVGGQETQYF | TGTGCCAGCAGCCCTATCCTGTTAGTGGGAGGGCAAGAGACCCAGTACTTC | . | TRBJ2-5 | TRBD2 | 17 | TRBV7-2
CASSGPGTSGGNEQFF | TGTGCCAGCAGTGGCCCCGGGACTAGCGGGGGCAATGAGCAGTTCTTC | . | TRBJ2-1 | TRBD2 | 16 | TRBV25-1
CASSTGNQPQHF | TGTGCCAGTAGTACAGGCAATCAGCCCCAGCATTTT | . | TRBJ1-5 | . | 12 | TRBV19
CASGLVGRITDTQYF | TGTGCTAGTGGTTTGGTCGGTAGGATCACAGATACGCAGTATTTT | . | TRBJ2-3 | . | 15 | TRBV12-5